This T cell receptor beta chain was sequenced during a study of cytomegalovirus exposure and HLA in healthy donors. Germline trimming cut 4 bases from V and 8 bases from J; bases unmatched to any gene: 7. The CDR3 runs 16 residues. Germline lookup yields CDR1 MNHEY and CDR2 SMNVEV (reference sequence). With 60 Vbeta and 13 Jbeta primers, the PCR was carried out. Measured with immunoSEQ multiplex PCR; TCRdb has only the in-frame clones, and not every one. The sample has 95,000 to 150,000 clones; the top ten hold around 3.9%. The rearrangement joins TRBV27 to TRBJ2-1; 14 positions agree with TRBD2. The clonotype originates from a man aged 18 to 29 in good health and CMV-seronegative. The sample was PBMCs. In DNA, the CDR3 is TGTGCCAGCAGTTCCTTGGGACTAGCGGGGGTCCATGAGCAGTTCTTC. It yields the protein CASSSLGLAGVHEQFF.